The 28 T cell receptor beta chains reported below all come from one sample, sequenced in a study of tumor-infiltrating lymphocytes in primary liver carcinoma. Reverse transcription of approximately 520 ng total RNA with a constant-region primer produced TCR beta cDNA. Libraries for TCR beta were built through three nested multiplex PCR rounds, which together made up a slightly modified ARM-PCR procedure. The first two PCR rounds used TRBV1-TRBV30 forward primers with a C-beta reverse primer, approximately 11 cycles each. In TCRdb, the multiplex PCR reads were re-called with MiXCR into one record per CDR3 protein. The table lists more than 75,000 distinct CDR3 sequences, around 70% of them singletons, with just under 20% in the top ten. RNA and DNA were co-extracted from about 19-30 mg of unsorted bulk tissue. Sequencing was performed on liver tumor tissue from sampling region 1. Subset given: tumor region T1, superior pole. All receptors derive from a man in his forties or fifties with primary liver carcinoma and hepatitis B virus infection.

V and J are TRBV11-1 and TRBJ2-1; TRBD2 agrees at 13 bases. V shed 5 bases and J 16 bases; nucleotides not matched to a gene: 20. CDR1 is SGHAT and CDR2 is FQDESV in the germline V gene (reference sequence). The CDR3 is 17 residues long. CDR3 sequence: CASSLGLAGKVDNVHFF. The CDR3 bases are TGTGCCAGCAGCCTGGGACTAGCGGGAAAAGTTGACAATGTGCACTTCTTC. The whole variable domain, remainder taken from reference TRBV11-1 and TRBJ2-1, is EAEVAQSPRYKITEKSQAVAFWCDPISGHATLYWYRQILGQGPELLVQFQDESVVDDSQLPKDRFSAERLKGVDSTLKIQPAELGDSAMYLCASSLGLAGKVDNVHFFGPGTRLTVL.

CDR3 loop: CSAYVSSGMDEQFF. The CDR3, as DNA: TGCAGCGCTTATGTGTCTAGCGGGATGGATGAGCAGTTCTTC. This chain connects TRBV29-1 to TRBJ2-1; 9 positions match TRBD2. The CDR3 length is 14 residues. The ends lost 7 bases at V and 8 bases at J; junction bases unmatched: 12. In germline, CDR1 is SQVTM, CDR2 ANQGSEA.

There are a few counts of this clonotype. CDR3 nucleotide sequence: TGTGCCAGTAGTAGGGTCCTCGGACAGGGACAGGGGAATGAGCAGTTCTTC. This codes for CASSRVLGQGQGNEQFF. The J gene is TRBJ2-1, the V gene TRBV19; TRBD1 aligns across 10 bases. Losses at the gene ends were 4 bases for V and 7 bases for J; bases not matched to a gene: 13. CDR3 length: 17 residues. Germline loops: CDR1 LNHDA, CDR2 SQIVND (reference sequence).

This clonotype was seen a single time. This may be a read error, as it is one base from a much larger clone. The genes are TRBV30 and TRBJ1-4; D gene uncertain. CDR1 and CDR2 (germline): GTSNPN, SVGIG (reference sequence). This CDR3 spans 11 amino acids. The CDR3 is CAWQLNDKLFF. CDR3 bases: TGTGCCTGGCAACTCAATGATAAACTGTTTTTT.

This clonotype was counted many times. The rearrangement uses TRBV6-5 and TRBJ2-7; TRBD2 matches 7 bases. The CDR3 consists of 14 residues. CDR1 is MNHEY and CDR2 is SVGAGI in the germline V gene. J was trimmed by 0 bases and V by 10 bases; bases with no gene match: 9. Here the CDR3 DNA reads TGTGCCACCATGGCGGGGGAAAGCTCCTACGAGCAGTACTTC. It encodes CATMAGESSYEQYF.

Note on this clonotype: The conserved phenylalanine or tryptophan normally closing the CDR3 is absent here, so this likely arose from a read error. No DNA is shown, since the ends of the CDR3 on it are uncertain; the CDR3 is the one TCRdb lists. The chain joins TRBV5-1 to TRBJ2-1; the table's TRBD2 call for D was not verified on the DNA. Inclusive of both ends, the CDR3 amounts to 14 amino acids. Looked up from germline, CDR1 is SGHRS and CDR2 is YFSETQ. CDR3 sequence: CASSVEASWNEQFL.

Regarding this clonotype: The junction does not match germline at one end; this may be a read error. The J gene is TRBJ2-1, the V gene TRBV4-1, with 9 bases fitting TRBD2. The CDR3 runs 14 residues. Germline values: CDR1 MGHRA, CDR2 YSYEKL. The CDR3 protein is CAGSQAGGYNEQLF. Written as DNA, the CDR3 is TGCGCCGGTAGCCAGGCGGGAGGGTACAATGAGCAGCTCTTC.

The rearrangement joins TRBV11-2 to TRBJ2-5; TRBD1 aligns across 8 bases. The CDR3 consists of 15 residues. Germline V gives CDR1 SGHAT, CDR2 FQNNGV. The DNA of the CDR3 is TGTGTCAACGGAACTCCAGGACAGGGTCGGGAGACCCAGTACTTC. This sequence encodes CVNGTPGQGRETQYF.

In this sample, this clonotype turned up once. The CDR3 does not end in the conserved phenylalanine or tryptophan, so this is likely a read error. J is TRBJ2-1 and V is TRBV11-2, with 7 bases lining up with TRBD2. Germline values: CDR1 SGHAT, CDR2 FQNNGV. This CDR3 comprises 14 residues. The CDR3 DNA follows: TGTGCCAGCAGCGCAGCGGGAAATCGCAATGAACAGTTCGTT. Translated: CASSAAGNRNEQFV.

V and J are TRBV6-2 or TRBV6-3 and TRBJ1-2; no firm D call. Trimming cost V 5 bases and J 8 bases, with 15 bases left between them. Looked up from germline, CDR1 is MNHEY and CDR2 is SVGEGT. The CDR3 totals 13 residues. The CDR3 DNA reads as TGTGCCAGCAGTCGTCGAAGACCCGAGGGCTACACCTTC. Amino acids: CASSRRRPEGYTF.

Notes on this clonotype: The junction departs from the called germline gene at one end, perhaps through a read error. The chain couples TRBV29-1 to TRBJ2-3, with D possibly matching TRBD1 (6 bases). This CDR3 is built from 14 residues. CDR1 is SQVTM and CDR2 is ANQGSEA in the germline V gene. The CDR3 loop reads CSVTVPLGADRQYF. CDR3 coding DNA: TGCAGCGTAACAGTGCCCTTGGGGGCAGATAGGCAGTATTTT.

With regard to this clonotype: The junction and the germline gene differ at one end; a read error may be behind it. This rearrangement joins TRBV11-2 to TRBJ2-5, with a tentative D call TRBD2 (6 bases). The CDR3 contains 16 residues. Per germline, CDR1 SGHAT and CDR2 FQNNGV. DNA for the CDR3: TGTGTCAGCGGCTTAGGGAGTAGCGGCCCGTGGGAGACCCAGTACTTC. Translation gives CVSGLGSSGPWETQYF.

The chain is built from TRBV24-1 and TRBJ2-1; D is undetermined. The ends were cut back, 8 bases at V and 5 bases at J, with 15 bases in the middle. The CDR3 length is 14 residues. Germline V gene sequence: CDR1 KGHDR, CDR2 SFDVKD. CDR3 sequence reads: CATIVPGLHNEQFF. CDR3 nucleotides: TGTGCCACCATTGTTCCAGGCCTTCACAATGAGCAGTTCTTC.

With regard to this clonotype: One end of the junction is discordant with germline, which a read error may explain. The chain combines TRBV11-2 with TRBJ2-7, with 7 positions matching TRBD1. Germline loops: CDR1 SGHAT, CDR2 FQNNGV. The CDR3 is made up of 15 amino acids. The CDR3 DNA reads TGCGCCAGCAGCTTAGTGACAGGGCACACCTACGAGCTGTACTTC. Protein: CASSLVTGHTYELYF.

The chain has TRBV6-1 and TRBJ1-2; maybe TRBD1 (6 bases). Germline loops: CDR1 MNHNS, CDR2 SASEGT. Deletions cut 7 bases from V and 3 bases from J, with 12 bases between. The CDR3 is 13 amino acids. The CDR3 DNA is TGTGCCAGCACTGGAGGGGGGGACTATGGCTACACCTTC. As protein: CASTGGGDYGYTF.

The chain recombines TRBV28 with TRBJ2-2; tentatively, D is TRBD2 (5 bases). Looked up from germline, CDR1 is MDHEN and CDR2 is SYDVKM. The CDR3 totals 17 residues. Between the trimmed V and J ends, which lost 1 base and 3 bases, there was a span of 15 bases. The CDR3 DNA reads TGTGCCAGCAGTTTATCCTTGACACTAGAGGACACCGGGGAGCTGTTTTTT. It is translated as CASSLSLTLEDTGELFF.

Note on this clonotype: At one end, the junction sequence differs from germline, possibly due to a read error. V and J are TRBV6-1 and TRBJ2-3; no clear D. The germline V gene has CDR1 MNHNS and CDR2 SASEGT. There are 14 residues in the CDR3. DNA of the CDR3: TGTGCCAGCAGTTCCCTAAGTATCACAGATACACAGTATTTT. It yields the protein CASSSLSITDTQYF.

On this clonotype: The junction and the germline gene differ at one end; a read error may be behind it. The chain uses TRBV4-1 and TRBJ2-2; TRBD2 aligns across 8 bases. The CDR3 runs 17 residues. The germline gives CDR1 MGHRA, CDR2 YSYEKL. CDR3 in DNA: TGCGCCAGCAGCCAACCTGATAGCGGGACGAATATCGGGGAGCTGTTTTTC. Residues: CASSQPDSGTNIGELFF.

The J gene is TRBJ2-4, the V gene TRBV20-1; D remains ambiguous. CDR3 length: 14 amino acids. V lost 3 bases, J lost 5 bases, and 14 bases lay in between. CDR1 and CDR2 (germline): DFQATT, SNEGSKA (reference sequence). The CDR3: CSASGNWDENIQYF. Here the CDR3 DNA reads TGCAGTGCTAGCGGTAATTGGGATGAAAACATTCAGTACTTC.

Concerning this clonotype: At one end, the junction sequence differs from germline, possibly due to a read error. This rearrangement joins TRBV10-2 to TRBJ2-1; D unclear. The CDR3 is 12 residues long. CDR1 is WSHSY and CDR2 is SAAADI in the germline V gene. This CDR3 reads CAGSKNRSEQFF. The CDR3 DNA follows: TGCGCCGGCAGCAAGAACCGCAGTGAGCAGTTCTTC.

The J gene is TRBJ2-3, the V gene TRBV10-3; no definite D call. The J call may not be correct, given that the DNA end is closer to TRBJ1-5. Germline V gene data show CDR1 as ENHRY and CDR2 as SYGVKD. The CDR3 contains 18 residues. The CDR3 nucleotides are TGTGCCATCAGGGAAAGACTAGCGGGAGGAGCCACCGCAGATACGCAGCATTTT. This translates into CAIRERLAGGATADTQHF.

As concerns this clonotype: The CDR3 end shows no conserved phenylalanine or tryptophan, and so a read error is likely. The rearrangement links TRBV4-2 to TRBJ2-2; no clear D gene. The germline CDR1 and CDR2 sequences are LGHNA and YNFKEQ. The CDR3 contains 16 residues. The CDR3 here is CASCQAPNTGTGELFS. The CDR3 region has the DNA TGTGCCAGCTGCCAAGCGCCGAACACCGGCACCGGGGAGCTGTTTTCT.

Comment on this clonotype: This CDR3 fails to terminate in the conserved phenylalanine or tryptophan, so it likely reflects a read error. This CDR3 reads CASSQGLQGGNTEAFY. CDR3 DNA: TGTGCCAGCAGCCAAGGGCTCCAAGGGGGGAACACTGAAGCTTTCTAT. This rearrangement joins TRBV4-2 to TRBJ1-1, with TRBD1 as a possible D gene (6 bases). The CDR3 consists of 16 residues. From germline, CDR1 is LGHNA and CDR2 YNFKEQ. The V gene lost 1 base and the J gene lost 1 base, with 13 bases spanning the gap.

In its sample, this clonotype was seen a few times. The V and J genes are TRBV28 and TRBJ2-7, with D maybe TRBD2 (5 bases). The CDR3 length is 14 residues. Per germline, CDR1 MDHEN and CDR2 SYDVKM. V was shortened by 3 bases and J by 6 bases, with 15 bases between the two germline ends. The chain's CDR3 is CASSLGAKLGEQYF. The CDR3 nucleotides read TGTGCCAGCAGTTTGGGAGCGAAACTCGGCGAGCAGTACTTC.

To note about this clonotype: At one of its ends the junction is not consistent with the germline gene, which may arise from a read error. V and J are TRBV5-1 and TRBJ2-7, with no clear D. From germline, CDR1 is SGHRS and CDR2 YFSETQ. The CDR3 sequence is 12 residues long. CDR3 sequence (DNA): TGCGCCAGCACCGATTTAGAGGCCGAGCAGTATTTC. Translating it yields CASTDLEAEQYF.

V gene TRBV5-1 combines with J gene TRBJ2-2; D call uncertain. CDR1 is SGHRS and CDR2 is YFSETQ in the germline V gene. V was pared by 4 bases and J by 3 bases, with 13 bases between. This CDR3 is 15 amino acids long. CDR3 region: CASSRASAHTGELFF. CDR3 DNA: TGCGCCAGCAGCCGCGCAAGTGCTCACACCGGGGAGCTGTTTTTT.

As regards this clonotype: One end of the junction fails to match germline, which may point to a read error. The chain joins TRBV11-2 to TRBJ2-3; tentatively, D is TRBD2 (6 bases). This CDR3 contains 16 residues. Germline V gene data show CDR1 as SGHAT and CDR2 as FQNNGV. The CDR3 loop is CASSQLGGVGPDTQYF. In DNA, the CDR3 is TGTGCCAGTAGCCAATTAGGCGGGGTGGGCCCAGATACGCAATATTTT.

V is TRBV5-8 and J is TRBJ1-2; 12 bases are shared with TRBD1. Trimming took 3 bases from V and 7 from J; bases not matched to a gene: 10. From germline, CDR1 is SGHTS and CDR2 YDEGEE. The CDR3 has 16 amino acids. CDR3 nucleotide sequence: TGTGCCAGCAGCTCGGAGGGGGACAGGGGGCGCGCTGGCTACACCTTC. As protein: CASSSEGDRGRAGYTF.